What follows describes a single TCR beta chain. In this sample, this clone turned up a few times. The target of this receptor is not known. Base-call qualities are not available, and no considerably larger clone is one nucleotide away. The germline V gene supplies CDR1 WSHSY and CDR2 SAAADI. The germline ends are 15 bases apart after V is trimmed by 0 bases and J by 6 bases. The CDR3 spans 15 residues, from the cysteine through the phenylalanine. Just CDR3 DNA is preserved here, 45 bases in frame from base 1. This sample was taken from a study of T cell responses to AZD1222 COVID-19 vaccine (dated by TCRdb to the early 2020s). In the study overall: AZD1222 recipients given second doses at about 4 weeks or at about 12 weeks were pooled, since spike-specific TCR depth and breadth were not found to differ between the two schedules. A total of more than 230 trial participants underwent TCR sequencing, of whom about 210 had received two doses of AZD1222 and around 25 had received two doses of the MenACWY control vaccine. Trial participants were enrolled by age into 18-55, 56-69 and 70-plus year subgroups, with roughly 160, 29 and 62 TCR-sequenced participants respectively. Results the study describes overall, beyond this receptor: Participants were mostly white British and included more females than males, and it was suggested by the authors that clonal diversity may have been underestimated. Vaccine-associated CD4 TCRs spanned the whole spike protein, with dominant responses in regions 160-218 and 743-854. In the small 56-69-year group, the increase in depth fell short of significance, most likely because of low power. A significant rise in spike-specific TCR breadth and depth was observed after two AZD1222 doses relative to day 0 and relative to MenACWY recipients. Conclusions about previously exposed vaccinees were limited because only six AZD1222 recipients were SARS-CoV-2 seropositive at baseline. Nearly half of unique spike-specific TCRs reportedly recognized epitopes outside regions mutated in the B.1.351 and B.1.1.7 variants. No day 14 peak-response samples were available, so repertoires were characterized only after the peak T cell response.

The CDR3 regions of human TCRbeta chains were analyzed by immunosequencing. The authors' pipeline ran thus. Repertoire TCRs were matched against a reference library of SARS-CoV-2-specific TCRs generated with the MIRA antigen-specificity platform. Breadth meant the fraction of unique TCRs that were SARS-CoV-2-associated, whereas depth meant the fraction of total T cells that were SARS-CoV-2-associated. Using the MIRA data, each spike-specific TCR was mapped to the spike region that the TCR reacts to and placed in a CD4 or CD8 class. Log10-transformed breadth and depth values were compared by one-way ANOVA with Sidak's multiple comparisons tests. The table was pulled from immuneACCESS by TCRdb, which kept in-frame rearrangements only. Such tables lose some clones; where checked, under half of the loss comes from unresolved V genes, and the rest has no known cause. V and J calls and clone size follow that table, whereas D and trimming were derived from the DNA. Recorded for this sample are more than 85,000 clones; roughly nine tenths of them occurred a single time. The leading ten clones occupy 7.5% of the sample.

The time point label, as the study defines it: baseline before first vaccination. Vaccinee samples came from UK trials COV001 and COV002, including a single-blind randomized controlled phase 2/3 trial of AZD1222 (ChAdOx1 nCoV-19) in healthy adults. Trial participant PBMC samples were collected at day 0 and day 28 after the second dose for TCRbeta chain sequencing. Sequenced material: peripheral blood, taken on day 0 of AZD1222 vaccination. This sequence originates from an adult in good health. In this chain, TRBV10-2 is recombined with TRBJ2-7; the best D guess is TRBD2, with 7 bases matching. The encoded CDR3 is CASSESGGGEGEQYF. The bases read TGCGCCAGCAGTGAGTCGGGGGGGGGCGAGGGCGAGCAGTACTTC.